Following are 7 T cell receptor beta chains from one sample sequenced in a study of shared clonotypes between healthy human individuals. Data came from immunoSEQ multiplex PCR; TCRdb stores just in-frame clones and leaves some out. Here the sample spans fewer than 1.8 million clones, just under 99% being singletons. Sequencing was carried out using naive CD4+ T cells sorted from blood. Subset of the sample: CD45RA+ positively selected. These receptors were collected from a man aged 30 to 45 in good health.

This CDR3 is CASSGLLGDGTDTQYF. CDR3 DNA: TGTGCCAGCAGTGGGTTATTGGGGGACGGCACAGATACGCAGTATTTT. The chain employs TRBV2 and TRBJ2-3; the D call may be TRBD1 or TRBD2 (5 bases each). The CDR3 totals 16 residues. CDR1 is SNHLY, CDR2 FYNNEI, per germline. The ends were cut back, 4 bases at V and 1 base at J, with 15 bases in the middle.

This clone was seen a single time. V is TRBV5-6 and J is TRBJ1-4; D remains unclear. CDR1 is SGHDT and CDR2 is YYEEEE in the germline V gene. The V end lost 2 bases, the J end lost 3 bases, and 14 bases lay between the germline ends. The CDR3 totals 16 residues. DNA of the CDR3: TGTGCCAGCAGCTTCGGGTGGTCTGGAGCTAATGAAAAACTGTTTTTT. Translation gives CASSFGWSGANEKLFF.

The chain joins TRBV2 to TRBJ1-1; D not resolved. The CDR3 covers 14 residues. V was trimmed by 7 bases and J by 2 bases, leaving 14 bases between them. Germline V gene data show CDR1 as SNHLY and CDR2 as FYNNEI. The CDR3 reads CASTRSTRNTEAFF. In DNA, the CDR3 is TGTGCCAGCACCCGTTCGACACGTAACACTGAAGCTTTCTTT. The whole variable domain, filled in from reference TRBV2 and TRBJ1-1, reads EPEVTQTPSHQVTQMGQEVILRCVPISNHLYFYWYRQILGQKVEFLVSFYNNEISEKSEIFDDQFSVERPDGSNFTLKIRSTKLEDSAMYFCASTRSTRNTEAFFGQGTRLTVV.

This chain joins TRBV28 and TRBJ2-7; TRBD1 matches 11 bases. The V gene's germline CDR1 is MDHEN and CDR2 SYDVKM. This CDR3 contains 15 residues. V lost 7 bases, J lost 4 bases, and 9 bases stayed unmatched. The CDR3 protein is CASTLGQGASYEQYF. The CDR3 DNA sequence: TGTGCCAGCACTCTTGGACAGGGGGCAAGTTACGAGCAGTACTTC.

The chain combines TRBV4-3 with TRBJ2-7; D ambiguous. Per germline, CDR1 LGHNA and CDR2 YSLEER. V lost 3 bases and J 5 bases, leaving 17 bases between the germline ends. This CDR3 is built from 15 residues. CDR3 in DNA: TGCGCCAGCAGCCAGTCCCACTCCTTATCCGACGAGCAGTACTTC. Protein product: CASSQSHSLSDEQYF.

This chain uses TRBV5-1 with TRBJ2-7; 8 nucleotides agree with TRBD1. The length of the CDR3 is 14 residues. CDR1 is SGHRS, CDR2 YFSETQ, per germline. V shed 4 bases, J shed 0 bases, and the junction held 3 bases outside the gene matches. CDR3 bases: TGCGCCAGCAGCGTGGGACAGGTCTCCTACGAGCAGTACTTC. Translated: CASSVGQVSYEQYF.

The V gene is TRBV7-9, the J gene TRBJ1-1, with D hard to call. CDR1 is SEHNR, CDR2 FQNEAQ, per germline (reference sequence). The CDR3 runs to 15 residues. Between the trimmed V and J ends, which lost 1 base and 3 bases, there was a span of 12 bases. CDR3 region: CASSLGGHPHTEAFF. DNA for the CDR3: TGTGCCAGCAGCTTAGGCGGCCATCCCCACACTGAAGCTTTCTTT. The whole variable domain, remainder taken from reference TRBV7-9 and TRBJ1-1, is DTGVSQNPRHKITKRGQNVTFRCDPISEHNRLYWYRQTLGQGPEFLTYFQNEAQLEKSRLLSDRFSAERPKGSFSTLEIQRTEQGDSAMYLCASSLGGHPHTEAFFGQGTRLTVV.